This entry concerns a single TCR beta chain. The antigen remains undetermined. The source of the sample is a study of memory CD4+ T cells and cytomegalovirus serostatus. The overall study: Of the healthy Belgian adults, fewer than 10 were CMV seropositive and approximately 25 seronegative. Overall study results and limits: CD4+ memory repertoires contained about 40% of the 164 reported CMV TCRbeta sequences. The CMV-associated TCR signature appears largely within the CD4+ memory repertoire.

The ends were cut back, 6 bases at V and 7 bases at J, with 7 bases in the middle. CDR3 length: 12 amino acids. The germline gives CDR1 KGHSH, CDR2 LQKENI. Only in-frame clones appear in the TCRdb table, and some are missing; sequencing was by immunoSEQ multiplex PCR. The sample has 40,000 to 45,000 clones; roughly 77% are singletons. The sort gate was single viable CD3+CD4+CD8-CD45RO+ cells for memory CD4+ T cells. Specimen: memory CD4+ T cells from blood. The V and J genes are TRBV18 and TRBJ1-6; D ambiguous. This TCR was sampled from an adult in good health and CMV-seronegative. The CDR3 DNA reads TGTGCCAGCTCCCTGCAAAATTCACCCCTCCACTTT. Translating gives CASSLQNSPLHF.